The sequence of this TCR beta chain was determined in a study of metastatic and nonmetastatic thyroid tumors. Study in general: Thyroid patients, malignant and benign, had repertoires compared across blood and tumor or nodule tissue. Overall study results and limits: In both blood and tumor samples, TCR beta diversity was reported significantly higher for malignant than benign nodules.

Ten or more counts support this clone. As yet, its antigen is unknown. Between the trimmed V and J ends, which lost 6 bases and 7 bases, there was a span of 21 bases. Germline values: CDR1 MNHNS, CDR2 SASEGT. The CDR3 spans 15 residues. From the PCR reads, TCRdb re-called clones with MiXCR. Among more than 20,000 clones listed, over 9.5% were seen once. There were no patients who had received any treatment before thyroid surgery. Sequencing was performed on blood. This receptor was obtained from a female donor with papillary thyroid cancer or a benign thyroid nodule (not recorded which). Some clones in this sample may be carry-over from other donors' samples. The V gene is TRBV6-1, the J gene TRBJ1-1; a possible D gene is TRBD1 (5 bases). This chain's CDR3 is CASSQRLGGTREAFF. CDR3 DNA sequence: TGTGCCAGCAGCCAACGACTCGGGGGGACCCGTGAAGCTTTCTTT.